The source of this TCR beta chain is a study of blood T cell repertoires in COVID-19. Study summary: In each case, the material was cDNA or gDNA derived from T cells, B-cell-depleted T cells, or PBMCs.

The J segment lost 2 bases and the V segment lost 5 bases, leaving 5 bases of the junction unmatched. The germline V gene encodes CDR1 SGHTA and CDR2 FQGNSA. This CDR3 is built from 14 residues. TCRdb keeps only in-frame clones here, not all; method: immunoSEQ multiplex PCR. This sample has 75,000 to 90,000 clones, with approximately 87% found just once. The sequenced sample consisted of peripheral blood. This sequence was found in a human donor in a cohort sampled during active COVID-19. The V and J genes are TRBV7-2 and TRBJ2-7, with 8 bases lining up with TRBD2. The CDR3 nucleotides read TGTGCCAGCAGCCCCCGGGGGGGGACCTACGAGCAGTACTTC. It is translated as CASSPRGGTYEQYF.